This T cell receptor beta chain was captured by sequencing in a study of TIL therapy for anti-PD-1-resistant metastatic lung cancer. At the level of the study: Tumors were harvested before any PD-1/PD-L1 blockade. A few tumors were EGFR-mutant and two were ALK-rearranged.

Time point: pre-treatment sample, taken before nivolumab and TIL therapy. The immunoSEQ assay was v3. Some clones are missing from TCRdb's copy, which holds only in-frame ones; the method was immunoSEQ multiplex PCR. This repertoire shows tens of thousands of clones, roughly 85% found once; its top ten account for about 5%. The CDR3 spans 15 residues. V shed 1 base, J shed 6 bases, and the junction held 9 bases outside the gene matches. CDR1 SGHTA and CDR2 FQGNSA come from the germline V gene. This receptor was taken from a woman aged 30 to 85 with non-small cell lung cancer. The sequencing here drew on blood, taken at baseline. V gene TRBV7-2 combines with J gene TRBJ2-7; TRBD2 agrees at 7 bases. CDR3 coding DNA: TGTGCCAGCAGCTTAGGGGGAGGGCTGCGGGGCGAGCAGTACTTC. Translation gives CASSLGGGLRGEQYF.